Shown below are 10 T cell receptor delta chains from a single sample sequenced in a study of gamma-delta chains in newborns, infants, children. TCRdb processed the reads again with the CATT caller. The profile covers approximately 7,100 delta-chain clones, with 2% to 2.5% appearing a single time and roughly 9.8% taken by the ten largest. The sequencing input was blood. The receptors here all came from a child who was a newborn, infant or young child, either healthy, febrile or measles-vaccinated (not recorded which).

By proportion, this clone is medium-sized (0.01 to 0.1%). At the DNA level, this CDR3 is encoded by other sequences in the same sample as well. CDR3 region: CACDDTGDTSWDTRQMFF. CDR3 bases: TGTGCCTGTGACGATACTGGGGATACCTCCTGGGACACCCGACAGATGTTTTTC. The chain employs TRDV2 and TRDJ3; 8 nucleotides align to TRDD3. Trimming cost V 3 bases and J 0 bases; bases outside gene matches: 6. Germline CDR1 GEAIGNYY, CDR2 EKD. The CDR3 length is 18 residues.

A note on this clone: A clone one base away is much larger, so this may be a read error. The sample contains more than one DNA sequence encoding this CDR3. The chain uses TRDV2 and TRDJ3; 9 bases match TRDD3. Germline V gene data show CDR1 as GEAIGNYY and CDR2 as EKD. This CDR3 is 18 amino acids long. The chain's CDR3 is CACDTGGYSSWDARQMFF. The CDR3 DNA follows: TGTGCCTGTGACACCGGGGGATACAGCTCCTGGGACGCCCGACAGATGTTTTTC.

Of note for this clone: TCRdb lists the protein of a much larger clone for this DNA, which differs at residue 3, so this is likely a read error; the protein given here is translated from the DNA itself. The rearrangement joins TRDV2 to TRDJ3, with 8 bases aligning to TRDD3. This CDR3 is built from 19 residues. Germline V gene lookup returns CDR1 GEAIGNYY and CDR2 EKD. Here the CDR3 reads CARDTWGTRSSWDTRQMFF. CDR3 in DNA: TGTGCCCGTGACACCTGGGGGACGAGAAGTTCCTGGGACACCCGACAGATGTTTTTC.

In this sample, this clone turned up a few times. TCRdb assigns this DNA the protein of a much larger clone, which departs from its translation at residue 14; this likely reflects a read error, and the protein shown comes from translating the DNA. The CDR3 DNA sequence: TGTGCCTGTGACACCTACTGGGGGATAAAAAGCTCCTGGGGCACCCGACAGATGTTTTTC. It translates to CACDTYWGIKSSWGTRQMFF. This chain uses TRDV2 with TRDJ3, with TRDD3 matching over 11 bases. The germline V gene has CDR1 GEAIGNYY and CDR2 EKD. This CDR3 region has 20 residues.

As to this clone: With a much larger clone just one base away, this may be a read error. Other DNA sequences from this sample encode an identical CDR3 as well. Written as DNA, the CDR3 is TGTGCCTGTGACACCGTACTGGGGGCCTGGGACACCCGGCAGATGTTTTTC. This sequence encodes CACDTVLGAWDTRQMFF. V and J are TRDV2 and TRDJ3, with 8 bases identical to TRDD3. CDR1 is GEAIGNYY, CDR2 EKD, per germline. The CDR3 has 17 residues.

Note on this clone: TCRdb records a much larger clone's protein for this DNA, with a difference at residue 16 that likely arises from a read error; the protein given is the translation of the DNA. The chain combines TRDV2 with TRDJ3; D perhaps matches TRDD3 (5 bases). CDR1 GEAIGNYY and CDR2 EKD come from the germline V gene. The CDR3 runs 19 residues. The CDR3 DNA sequence: TGTGCCTGTGACACCGTGGCGTCCTCAAGCTCCTGGGACACCCGACGGATGTTTTTC. Protein: CACDTVASSSSWDTRRMFF.

In this sample, this clone is medium-sized (0.01 to 0.1%). The chain uses TRDV2 and TRDJ3; 9 nucleotides agree with TRDD3. The V and J ends lost 0 bases and 0 bases, in that order; junction bases with no gene match: 8. Germline CDR1 and CDR2: GEAIGNYY and EKD. The CDR3 length is 20 residues. The CDR3 bases are TGTGCCTGTGACACCGGACGAGGTGGGGGATACTCCTGGGACACCCGACAGATGTTTTTC. Translating it yields CACDTGRGGGYSWDTRQMFF.

This clone is classed as large (0.1 to 1%). Distinct nucleotide sequences in the sample also encode this CDR3. The chain joins TRDV2 to TRDJ3; 9 bases are a match to TRDD3. CDR1 and CDR2 (germline): GEAIGNYY, EKD. There are 17 residues in the CDR3. V lost 3 bases and J lost 1; bases outside the gene matches: 3. This CDR3 is CACDPTGGSWDTRQMFF. The DNA of the CDR3 is TGTGCCTGTGACCCTACTGGGGGATCCTGGGACACCCGACAGATGTTTTTC.

As regards this clone: A single base separates this from a much larger clone, so it may be a read error. The J gene is TRDJ1, the V gene TRDV3; 8 nucleotides align to TRDD3. Trimming took 4 bases from V and 5 from J; bases not matched to a gene: 3. The V gene's germline CDR1 is TVYSNPD and CDR2 GDNSRS (reference sequence). The CDR3 spans 11 residues. CDR3 sequence reads: CAYRGIDKLIF. In nucleotides, the CDR3 is TGTGCCTACAGGGGGATAGATAAACTCATCTTT.

Worth noting for this clone: A read error is likely here: a far larger clone is one base away. This sample includes further DNA sequences coding for the same CDR3. The chain employs TRDV2 and TRDJ3; 9 bases are a match to TRDD3. CDR1 is GEAIGNYY, CDR2 EKD, per germline. The CDR3 consists of 19 residues. The CDR3 DNA reads TGTGCCTGTGACACCGTGCTGGGGGATGCCGCCTGGGACACCCGACAAATGTTTTTC. Translation gives CACDTVLGDAAWDTRQMFF.